The rows below give T cell receptor beta chains drawn from one sample of a study of control samples from healthy donors and cancer patients. The protocol was immunoSEQ multiplex PCR, while the TCRdb copy is restricted to in-frame clones and leaves out a portion. This table has 45,000 or so clones, approximately 90% appearing once. Material for sequencing was PBMCs. All receptors come from a woman aged 40 to 50 with head and neck cancer. The CDR3 runs from the conserved cysteine through the conserved F or W. A D gene is named only where the DNA matches it firmly. Only part of the rows carry a size: once, few, many, or a class if the clone is expanded.

TRBV14	-	TRBJ1-4	-	TGTGCCAGCAGCCAAGGGTTGATGTGGGCAACTAATGAAAAACTGTTTTTT	CASSQGLMWATNEKLFF
TRBV5-6	-	TRBJ1-2	-	TGTGCCAGCAGCTTGTTATATAGGACAGACAACTATGGCTACACCTTC	CASSLLYRTDNYGYTF
TRBV11-2	-	TRBJ2-2	-	TGTGCCAGCAGCTCGATCAGGGGTGCGAACACCGGGGAGCTGTTTTTT	CASSSIRGANTGELFF
TRBV7-2	-	TRBJ1-5	-	TGTGCCAGCAGCTTATTTCAGGGAGGATATCAGCCCCAGCATTTT	CASSLFQGGYQPQHF
TRBV5-1	TRBD2	TRBJ2-5	-	TGCGCCAGCAGCTTGTATGGCGGGGGGGCAAGTGAGACCCAGTACTTC	CASSLYGGGASETQYF
TRBV5-6	-	TRBJ1-4	-	TGTGCCAGCAGCTTGCGGACAGATCCTAATGAAAAACTGTTTTTT	CASSLRTDPNEKLFF
TRBV5-6	TRBD2	TRBJ2-5	-	TGTGCCAGCAGCTTCACGAGCGGGGCGGTTGGAGAGACCCAGTACTTC	CASSFTSGAVGETQYF
TRBV12-3/TRBV12-4	-	TRBJ1-4	-	TGTGCCAGCAGTTTAGGGGGAAACGAAAAACTGTTTTTT	CASSLGGNEKLFF
TRBV6-2/TRBV6-3	TRBD1	TRBJ2-2	-	TGTGCCAGCAGTTACCCCAGGGGGCACGACGGCGGGGAGCTGTTTTTT	CASSYPRGHDGGELFF
TRBV2	-	TRBJ2-3	-	TGTGCCAGCGCCAGGTTAATAACCACAGATACGCAGTATTTT	CASARLITTDTQYF
TRBV6-5	-	TRBJ2-5	-	TGTGCCAGCAGTTACGACTTAAGAGGAGAGACCCAGTACTTC	CASSYDLRGETQYF
TRBV6-6	-	TRBJ1-3	-	TGTGCCAGCAGTTACTCCCGCGAGGGAGCTGGAAACACCATATATTTT	CASSYSREGAGNTIYF
TRBV7-9	-	TRBJ2-2	-	TGTGCCAGCAGCTCTCGCCCCACCGGGGAGCTGTTTTTT	CASSSRPTGELFF
TRBV19	-	TRBJ1-6	-	TGTGCCAGTAGTATCGTCCGTTTGAATAATTCACCCCTCCACTTT	CASSIVRLNNSPLHF
TRBV19	-	TRBJ1-5	-	TGTGCCAGTAGTATGAATAGGGCAGGGGGCAATCAGCCCCAGCATTTT	CASSMNRAGGNQPQHF
TRBV19	-	TRBJ2-7	-	TGTGCCAGTAGTATGGCGAGTGCCTACGAGCAGTACTTC	CASSMASAYEQYF
TRBV3-1/TRBV3-2	TRBD1	TRBJ1-4	-	TGTGCCAGCAGCCAAGTCGGACAGGGGTTAGTAAAACTGTTTTTT	CASSQVGQGLVKLFF
TRBV5-1	-	TRBJ2-3	once	TGCGCCAGCAGCTTGGATGCGGTCACAGATACGCAGTATTTT	CASSLDAVTDTQYF
TRBV15	-	TRBJ1-3	-	TGTGCCACCAGCAGAGATGGGCAGCTTGGAAACACCATATATTTT	CATSRDGQLGNTIYF
TRBV27	-	TRBJ1-2	-	TGTGCCAGCAGTTGGAATCAGGGTGAGGGCTACACCTTC	CASSWNQGEGYTF
TRBV2	-	TRBJ1-4	-	TGTGCCAGCAGTGTAAGGCTAGCAACTAATGAAAAACTGTTTTTT	CASSVRLATNEKLFF
TRBV7-3	-	TRBJ1-2	-	TGTGCCAGCAGCTTAACGGAAGGGGTCGGCTACACCTTC	CASSLTEGVGYTF
TRBV7-9	-	TRBJ1-4	-	TGTGCCAGCAGCGTAGGGAGTGCAACTAATGAAAAACTGTTTTTT	CASSVGSATNEKLFF
TRBV6-5	-	TRBJ1-1	-	TGTGCCAGCAGTTACGATTCCCCTAGATGGACTGAAGCTTTCTTT	CASSYDSPRWTEAFF
TRBV11-3	-	TRBJ2-5	-	TGTGCCAGCAGCTTAAACGGACACACCTTAGAGACCCAGTACTTC	CASSLNGHTLETQYF
TRBV2	-	TRBJ1-4	few	TGTGCCAGCAGCGGTGGTAGGGCAACTAATGAAAAACTGTTTTTT	CASSGGRATNEKLFF
TRBV3-1/TRBV3-2	-	TRBJ2-3	once	TGTGCCAGCAGCCTTAGAGGAGATACGCAGTATTTT	CASSLRGDTQYF
TRBV6-5	-	TRBJ1-1	-	TGTGCCAGCAGTTACAGGGGGGGAGCCACTGAAGCTTTCTTT	CASSYRGGATEAFF
TRBV27	-	TRBJ2-3	-	TGTGCCAGCAGGCGTCGACAGCCAGATACGCAGTATTTT	CASRRRQPDTQYF
TRBV10-2	TRBD2	TRBJ2-5	-	TGCGCCAGCAGTGAGTCTGAGCGGGGGTTTCCGGAGACCCAGTACTTC	CASSESERGFPETQYF
TRBV5-4	-	TRBJ2-3	-	TGTGCCAGCAGCTCTAAACTCGGAGGAACAGATACGCAGTATTTT	CASSSKLGGTDTQYF
TRBV18	-	TRBJ1-5	-	TGTGCCAGCTCACCAGAACAGATTAGCAATCAGCCCCAGCATTTT	CASSPEQISNQPQHF
TRBV30	-	TRBJ1-2	-	TGTGCCTGGAGTCGACTCTATGGCTACACCTTC	CAWSRLYGYTF
TRBV3-1/TRBV3-2	-	TRBJ2-4	-	TGTGCCAGCAGCCAAGGACTCCCAGGGGCCAAAAACATTCAGTACTTC	CASSQGLPGAKNIQYF
TRBV7-6	-	TRBJ2-1	-	TGTGCCAGCAGCCCGTCTTACAATGAGCAGTTCTTC	CASSPSYNEQFF
TRBV5-1	-	TRBJ2-7	-	TGCGCCAGCAGCTTGGTCAGTTCCTACGAGCAGTACTTC	CASSLVSSYEQYF
TRBV19	-	TRBJ1-1	-	TGTGCCAGTAGTACCCGACTGAACACTGAAGCTTTCTTT	CASSTRLNTEAFF
TRBV5-5	-	TRBJ1-1	-	TGTGCCAGCAGCTTGGCCCCAGCTGAATACACTGAAGCTTTCTTT	CASSLAPAEYTEAFF
TRBV5-1	-	TRBJ1-4	-	TGCGCCAGCAGGCCGGGAGGGCAGCTGACTAATGAAAAACTGTTTTTT	CASRPGGQLTNEKLFF
TRBV12-3/TRBV12-4	-	TRBJ2-7	-	TGTGCCAGCAGGGCTAAAGGCGAGCAGTACTTC	CASRAKGEQYF
TRBV5-1	-	TRBJ2-7	-	TGCGCCAGCAACGAAGGTGGAGGTAGCGTCTACGAGCAGTACTTC	CASNEGGGSVYEQYF
TRBV7-2	-	TRBJ1-3	-	TGTGCCAGCAGCCCGGGTTTGATCACTGGAAACACCATATATTTT	CASSPGLITGNTIYF
TRBV29-1	-	TRBJ1-2	-	TGCAGCGTTAACCCGGGAAGGTATGGCTACACCTTC	CSVNPGRYGYTF
TRBV27	TRBD2	TRBJ2-7	-	TGTGCCAGCAGTTTATCGTTCCCAGCGGGGAGCTACGAGCAGTACTTC	CASSLSFPAGSYEQYF
TRBV28	-	TRBJ1-5	-	TGTGCCAGTGACGTCGGCAATCAGCCCCAGCATTTT	CASDVGNQPQHF
TRBV9	-	TRBJ2-5	-	TGTGCCAGCAGTGCCGCTCAGGGGGGTGGAGAGACCCAGTACTTC	CASSAAQGGGETQYF
TRBV6-5	-	TRBJ2-1	-	TGTGCCAGCAGTTTGGGACACAATGAGCAGTTCTTC	CASSLGHNEQFF
TRBV10-3	TRBD2	TRBJ2-7	-	TGTGCCATCTCGTCAGCGGGAGGTCGAACCTACGAGCAGTACTTC	CAISSAGGRTYEQYF
TRBV27	TRBD1	TRBJ2-1	-	TGTGCCAGCAGTACCCTACGACAGGGACGGTACAATGAGCAGTTCTTC	CASSTLRQGRYNEQFF
TRBV6-2/TRBV6-3	-	TRBJ1-4	-	TGTGCCAGCAGTTCACAGGGTGAAAGAAAACTGTTTTTT	CASSSQGERKLFF
TRBV9	-	TRBJ2-7	-	TGTGCCAGCAGCGTCAGCCCGGACCCCTACGAGCAGTACTTC	CASSVSPDPYEQYF
TRBV18	-	TRBJ2-3	-	TGTGCCAGCTCACCCTCAGTCGGGGCTGGCACAGATACGCAGTATTTT	CASSPSVGAGTDTQYF
TRBV9	-	TRBJ2-1	-	TGTGCCAGCAGCGTAGGAACGGTTTCGGTTGAGCAGTTCTTC	CASSVGTVSVEQFF